Below, one T cell receptor (beta chain) is given with its context. The CDR3 runs to 14 residues. V lost 3 bases, J lost 2 bases, and 11 bases lay in between. CDR1 MGHDK and CDR2 SYGVNS come from the germline V gene. This entry is derived from a study of blood T cell repertoires in COVID-19. The method was immunoSEQ multiplex PCR; TCRdb's version includes in-frame clones alone and lacks a portion of them. The sample gives under 200,000 clones, roughly four fifths of which show up once; 1.5% is in the top ten. The sample was peripheral blood. V usage is TRBV25-1 and J usage is TRBJ2-7; D gene ambiguous. The source of this sequence is a human donor in a cohort sampled during active COVID-19. CDR3 sequence reads: CASSEAGLTYEQYF. In DNA, the CDR3 is TGTGCCAGCAGTGAGGCAGGATTAACCTACGAGCAGTACTTC.